This TCR beta chain was recovered during a study of identical twins. Study outcomes and limitations: Model-predicted out-of-frame TCR alpha sharing fell below observed values in monozygotic twins.

TCRdb recomputed calls from the 5' RACE reads with MiXCR, one row per CDR3 protein. The table includes some 190,000 distinct CDR3 sequences, approximately 15% detected once. This clonotype was seen only a few times. Its antigen is as yet unknown. These data are also associated with another study on T cells expressing NK-cell markers. In that study: In several experiments, sorting was restricted to alpha-beta TCR T cells by an anti-gamma-delta TCR antibody.

This receptor was taken from a young woman in good health. Input material: CD8+ T cells sorted from blood.

The DNA of the CDR3 is TGTGCCAGCCCAACGGACAGGGTCTACAATGAGCAGTTCTTC. Translating it yields CASPTDRVYNEQFF. The chain carries TRBV27 and TRBJ2-1; 8 bases are a match to TRBD1. Germline V gives CDR1 MNHEY, CDR2 SMNVEV (reference sequence). J was trimmed by 3 bases and V by 8 bases; bases with no gene match: 6. The CDR3 is 14 amino acids.